The entry below describes one T cell receptor beta chain. Sequencing was performed with immunoSEQ multiplex PCR; in TCRdb, only in-frame clones are kept and a portion is missing. Of over a million clones listed, approximately 98% are singletons. The record originates from a study of shared clonotypes between healthy human individuals. Sequencing was performed on naive CD4+ T cells sorted from blood. Subset here: CD45RA+ positively selected. The TCR comes from a man aged 25 to 40 in good health.

CDR3 residues: CASSPLRDETYGYTF. DNA of the CDR3: TGTGCCAGCAGCCCCCTCCGGGACGAGACCTATGGCTACACCTTC. The rearrangement links TRBV6-5 to TRBJ1-2; TRBD1 might be the D (5 bases). CDR1 is MNHEY, CDR2 SVGAGI, per germline. V was shortened by 6 bases and J by 4 bases, with 18 bases between the two germline ends. The CDR3 spans 15 residues.